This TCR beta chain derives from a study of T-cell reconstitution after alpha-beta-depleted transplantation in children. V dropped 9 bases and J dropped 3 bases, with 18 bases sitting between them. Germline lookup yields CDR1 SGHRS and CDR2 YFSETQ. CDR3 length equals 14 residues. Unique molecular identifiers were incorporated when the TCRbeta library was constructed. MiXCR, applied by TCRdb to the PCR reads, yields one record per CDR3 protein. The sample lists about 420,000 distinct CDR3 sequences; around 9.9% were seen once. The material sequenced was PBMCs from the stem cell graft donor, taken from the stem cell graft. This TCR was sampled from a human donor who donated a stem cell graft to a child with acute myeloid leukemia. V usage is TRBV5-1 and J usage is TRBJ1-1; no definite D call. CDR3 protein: CATAKAGRHTEAFF. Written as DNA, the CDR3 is TGCGCCACGGCCAAGGCGGGCCGCCACACTGAAGCTTTCTTT.